The present entry profiles one TCR beta chain with its context. The identical CDR3 is also encoded by other nucleotide sequences in the sample. This specimen belongs to a study of control samples from healthy donors and cancer patients. This CDR3 is built from 13 residues. The V end was cut by 2 bases, the J end by 3 bases, with 4 bases between. Germline assignment: CDR1 LGHDT and CDR2 YNNKEL (reference sequence). Assay used: immunoSEQ multiplex PCR; TCRdb lists only in-frame clones, some missing. The sample yields 120,000 or so clones, more than 70% seen once. This sequence joins TRBV3-1 (or the pseudogene TRBV3-2) and TRBJ2-2, with D unclear. The TCR sequence derives from a man aged 55 to 70 in good health. Sequenced sample: blood. DNA of the CDR3: TGTGCCAGCAGCCAATTAGACACCGGGGAGCTGTTTTTT. It codes for CASSQLDTGELFF.